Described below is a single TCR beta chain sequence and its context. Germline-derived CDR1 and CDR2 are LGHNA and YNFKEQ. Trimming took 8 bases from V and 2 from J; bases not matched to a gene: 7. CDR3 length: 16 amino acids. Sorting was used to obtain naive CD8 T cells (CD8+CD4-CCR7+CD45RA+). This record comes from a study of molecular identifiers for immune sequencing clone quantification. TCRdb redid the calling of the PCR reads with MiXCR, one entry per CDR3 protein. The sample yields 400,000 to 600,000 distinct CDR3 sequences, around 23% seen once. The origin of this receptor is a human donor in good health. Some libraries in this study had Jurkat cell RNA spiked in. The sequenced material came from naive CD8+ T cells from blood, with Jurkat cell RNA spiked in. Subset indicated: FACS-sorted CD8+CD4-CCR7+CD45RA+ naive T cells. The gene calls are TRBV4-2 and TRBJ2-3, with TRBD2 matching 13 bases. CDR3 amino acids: CASGPTSGRFTDTQYF. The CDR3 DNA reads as TGTGCCAGCGGACCGACTAGCGGGAGGTTCACAGATACGCAGTATTTT.